This TCR beta chain originates from a study of blood T cell repertoires in COVID-19. Background on the study: The analysed material was cDNA or gDNA that came from T cells, B-cell-depleted T cells, or PBMCs.

About this clone: A read error may account for a junction end that differs from germline.

This study enrolled people aged roughly 18 to 100 from about 24 US geographic areas. Cohorts were determined from participant-reported clinical history. CDR1 is SEHNR, CDR2 FQNEAQ, per germline (reference sequence). CDR3 length: 12 amino acids. The table came from immunoSEQ multiplex PCR; TCRdb's copy has only in-frame clones and leaves some out. The table has about 120,000 clones, over 80% seen once; the top ten hold under 4%. This clonotype was obtained from a woman aged 25-40 years who had recovered from COVID-19. The rearrangement joins TRBV7-9 to TRBJ1-2; 9 bases are shared with TRBD1. Sequenced material: PBMCs or T cells enriched from blood (not recorded which). The chain's CDR3 is CASSTGTGKGVF. The CDR3, as DNA: TGTGCCAGCAGCACCGGGACAGGGAAGGGGGTCTTC.